This T cell receptor (beta chain) was retrieved from a study of blood T cell repertoires in COVID-19. Background on the study: Spain, Italy and the United States supplied samples that represented acute and convalescent COVID-19. T cells, B-cell-depleted T cells, or PBMCs supplied cDNA or gDNA.

In the authors' methods: Estimation of nucleated cell counts relied on the amplification of reference gene primers. The protocol was immunoSEQ multiplex PCR, while the TCRdb copy is restricted to in-frame clones and leaves out a portion. That table is the source of V, J and clone size, and D and trimming were worked out from the DNA. In the table there are fewer than 100,000 clones, 75% to 95% of which are singletons. This CDR3 has 20 residues. Sequences were obtained from peripheral blood. The chain joins TRBV21-1 to TRBJ1-2. TRBV21-1 is classified as a pseudogene. This sequence originates from a woman older than 75 with acute or convalescent COVID-19. The CDR3 reads CASSKGGGERERGYNNGYTF. CDR3 nucleotides: TGTGCCAGCAGCAAAGGGGGCGGGGAGAGGGAGAGGGGTTATAATAATGGCTACACCTTC.